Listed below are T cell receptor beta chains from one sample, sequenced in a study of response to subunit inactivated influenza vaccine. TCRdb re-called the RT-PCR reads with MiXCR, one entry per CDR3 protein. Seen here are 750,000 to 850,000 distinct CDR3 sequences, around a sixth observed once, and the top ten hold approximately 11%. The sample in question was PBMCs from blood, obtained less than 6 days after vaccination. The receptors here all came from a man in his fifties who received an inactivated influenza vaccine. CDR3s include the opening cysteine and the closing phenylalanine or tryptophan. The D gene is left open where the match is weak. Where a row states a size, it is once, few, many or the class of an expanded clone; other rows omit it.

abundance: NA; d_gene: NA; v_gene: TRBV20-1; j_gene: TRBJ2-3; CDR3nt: TGCAGCCAAGCGGGCATCACAGATACGCAGTATTTT; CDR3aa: CSQAGITDTQYF
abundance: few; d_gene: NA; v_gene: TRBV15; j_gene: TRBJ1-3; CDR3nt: TGTGCGACCAGACAGGAGGGAAACACCATATATTTT; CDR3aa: CATRQEGNTIYF
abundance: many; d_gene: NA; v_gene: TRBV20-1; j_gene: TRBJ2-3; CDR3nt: TGCAGTGCTAAAGCGGCCGGCACAGATACGCAGTATTTT; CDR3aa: CSAKAAGTDTQYF
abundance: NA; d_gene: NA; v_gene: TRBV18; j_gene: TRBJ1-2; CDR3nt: TGTGCCAGCTCAACCGACAGCCTCGGAGATCGCTACACCTTC; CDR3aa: CASSTDSLGDRYTF
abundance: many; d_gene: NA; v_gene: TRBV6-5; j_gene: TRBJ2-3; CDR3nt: TGTGCCAGCAGTTACTCGGGTTTGGATACGCAGTATTTT; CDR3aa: CASSYSGLDTQYF
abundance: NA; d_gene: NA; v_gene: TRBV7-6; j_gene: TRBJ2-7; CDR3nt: TGTGCCAGCAGCATCGGGGAGATTTACGAGCAGTACTTC; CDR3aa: CASSIGEIYEQYF
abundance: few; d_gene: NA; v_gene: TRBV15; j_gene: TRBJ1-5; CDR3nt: TGTGCCACCAGCAGGATGGAGTTTGGCAATCAGCCCCAGCATTTT; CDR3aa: CATSRMEFGNQPQHF
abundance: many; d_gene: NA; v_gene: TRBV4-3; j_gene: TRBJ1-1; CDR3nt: TGCGCCAGCAGCCAAGGGGTCAGGAACACTGAAGCTTTCTTT; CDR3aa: CASSQGVRNTEAFF
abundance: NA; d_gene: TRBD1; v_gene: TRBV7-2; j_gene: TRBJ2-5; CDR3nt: TGTGCCAGCAGCTCGAGACAGGGGGCAGGAGAGACCCAGTACTTC; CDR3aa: CASSSRQGAGETQYF
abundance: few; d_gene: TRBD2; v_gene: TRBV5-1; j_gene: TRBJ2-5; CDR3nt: TGCGCCAGCAGCTTGGCCCTAGCGGGGCAAGAGACCCAGTACTTC; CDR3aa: CASSLALAGQETQYF
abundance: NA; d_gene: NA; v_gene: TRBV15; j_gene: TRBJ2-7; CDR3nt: TGTGCCACCAGCAGAGACCCGGTTTTGCACTACGAGCAGTACTTC; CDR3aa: CATSRDPVLHYEQYF
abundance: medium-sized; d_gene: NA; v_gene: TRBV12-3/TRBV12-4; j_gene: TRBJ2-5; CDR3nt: TGTGCCAGCAGTTTGGCGAGCGGTGCGCAAGAGACCCAGTACTTC; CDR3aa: CASSLASGAQETQYF
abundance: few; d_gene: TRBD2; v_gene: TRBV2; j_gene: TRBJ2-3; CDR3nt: TGTGCCAGCAGTTATCTAGCGGGCACAGATACGCAGTATTTT; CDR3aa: CASSYLAGTDTQYF
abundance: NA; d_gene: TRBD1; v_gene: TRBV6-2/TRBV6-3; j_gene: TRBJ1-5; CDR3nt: TGTGCCAGCAGTTACCGGGACAGGGGGAAGGATTTT; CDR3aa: CASSYRDRGKDF
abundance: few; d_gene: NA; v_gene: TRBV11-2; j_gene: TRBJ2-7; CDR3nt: TGTGCCAGCAGCCCCACGGTGGGCGAGCAGTACTTC; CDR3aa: CASSPTVGEQYF
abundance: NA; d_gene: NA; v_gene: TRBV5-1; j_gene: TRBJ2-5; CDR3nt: TGCGCCAGCAGCTTTGGCAGGGAAGGAGAGACCCAGTACTTC; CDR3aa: CASSFGREGETQYF
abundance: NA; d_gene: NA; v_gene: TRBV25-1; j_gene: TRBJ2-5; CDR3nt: TGTGCCAGCAGTGATCCTAGCAGGACGGAGACCCAGTACTTC; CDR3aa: CASSDPSRTETQYF
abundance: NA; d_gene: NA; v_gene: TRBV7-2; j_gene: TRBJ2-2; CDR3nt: TGTGCCAGCAGCTTATTCGGTACGAACACCGGGGAGCTGTTTTTT; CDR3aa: CASSLFGTNTGELFF
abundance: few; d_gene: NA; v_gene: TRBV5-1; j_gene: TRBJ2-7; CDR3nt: TGCGCCAGCAGCTTGAGGGGTGAGGTCTACGAGCAGTACTTC; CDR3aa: CASSLRGEVYEQYF
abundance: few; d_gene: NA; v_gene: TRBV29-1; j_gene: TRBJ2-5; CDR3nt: TGCAGCGTTGAAGATGGAAGACAGCCCGGAGAGACCCAGTACTTC; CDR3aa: CSVEDGRQPGETQYF
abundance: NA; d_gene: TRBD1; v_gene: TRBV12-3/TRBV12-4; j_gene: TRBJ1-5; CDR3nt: TGTGCCAGCAGTTTACCAGGGGGCAGGCAGCCCCAGCATTTT; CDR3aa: CASSLPGGRQPQHF
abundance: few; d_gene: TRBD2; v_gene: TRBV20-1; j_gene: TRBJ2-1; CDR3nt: TGCAGTGCTAGAAAACTAGCGGGTACAAATGAGCAGTTCTTC; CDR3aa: CSARKLAGTNEQFF
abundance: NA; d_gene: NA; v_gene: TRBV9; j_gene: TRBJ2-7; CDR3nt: TGTGCCAGCAGCGCGGGACACTTCGACTACGAGCAGTACTTC; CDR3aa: CASSAGHFDYEQYF
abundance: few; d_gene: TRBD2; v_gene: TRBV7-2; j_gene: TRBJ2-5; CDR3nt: TGTGCCAGCAGCCCACTAGCGGGAGGGTTCCAAGAGACCCAGTACTTC; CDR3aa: CASSPLAGGFQETQYF
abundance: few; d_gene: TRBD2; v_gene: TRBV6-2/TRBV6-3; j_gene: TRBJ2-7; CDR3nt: TGTGCCAGCAGTTACGACGCGGGAGGGCCCTACGAGCAGTACTTC; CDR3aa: CASSYDAGGPYEQYF
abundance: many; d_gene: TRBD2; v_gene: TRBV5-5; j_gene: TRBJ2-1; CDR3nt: TGTGCCAGCAGCTCGAGCGGGATCTCCTACAATGAGCAGTTCTTC; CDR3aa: CASSSSGISYNEQFF
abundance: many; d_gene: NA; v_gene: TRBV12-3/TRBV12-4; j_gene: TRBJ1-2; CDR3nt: TGTGCCAGCAGCTCGGACAGCTGGTCCTACGGCTACACCTTC; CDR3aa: CASSSDSWSYGYTF
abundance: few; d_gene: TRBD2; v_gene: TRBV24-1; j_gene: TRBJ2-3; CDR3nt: TGTGCCACCAGTGATTTAGCCGCTAGCGGGGGCATCACAGATACGCAGTATTTT; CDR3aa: CATSDLAASGGITDTQYF
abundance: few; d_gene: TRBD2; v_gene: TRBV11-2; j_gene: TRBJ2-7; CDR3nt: TGTGCCAGCAGCCATCGACTAGCGGGAGGGCCATACGAGCAGTACTTC; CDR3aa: CASSHRLAGGPYEQYF
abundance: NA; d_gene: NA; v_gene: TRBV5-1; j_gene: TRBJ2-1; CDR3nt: TGCGCCAGCAGCTTGGCCGCCCGAGGTGGCAGCAATGAGCAGTTCTTC; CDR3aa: CASSLAARGGSNEQFF
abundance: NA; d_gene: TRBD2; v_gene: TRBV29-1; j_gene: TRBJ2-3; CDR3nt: TGCAGCGTTGGGCGACTAGCGGGATACACAGATACGCAGTATTTT; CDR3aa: CSVGRLAGYTDTQYF
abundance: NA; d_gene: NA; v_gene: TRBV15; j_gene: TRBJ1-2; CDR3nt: TGTGCCACCAGCATGGCGACAGACAGAAGCTACACCTTC; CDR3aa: CATSMATDRSYTF
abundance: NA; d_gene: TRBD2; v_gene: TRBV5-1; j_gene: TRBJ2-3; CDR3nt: TGCGCCAGCAGCTTCTCGGGGGGTTGGACAGATACGCAGTATTTT; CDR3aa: CASSFSGGWTDTQYF
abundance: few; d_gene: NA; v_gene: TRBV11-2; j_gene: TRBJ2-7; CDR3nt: TGTGCCAGCAGCTTAGAGGGCAGACTCTACGAGCAGTACTTC; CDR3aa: CASSLEGRLYEQYF
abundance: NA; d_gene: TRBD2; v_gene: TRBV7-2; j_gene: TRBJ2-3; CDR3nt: TGTGCCAGCAGGGTACTGAGCGGGAGAGCTGGGGCAGATACGCAGTATTTT; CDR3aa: CASRVLSGRAGADTQYF
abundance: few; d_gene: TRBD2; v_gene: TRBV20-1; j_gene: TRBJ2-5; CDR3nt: TGCAGTGCTCTGTCTAGCGGGAGGGTGGAGACCCAGTACTTC; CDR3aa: CSALSSGRVETQYF
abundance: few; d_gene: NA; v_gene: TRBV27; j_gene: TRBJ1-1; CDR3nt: TGTGCCAGCAGTTTGGGACACCACACTGAAGCTTTCTTT; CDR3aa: CASSLGHHTEAFF
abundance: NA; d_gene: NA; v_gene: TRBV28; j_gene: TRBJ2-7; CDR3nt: TGTGCCAGCAGTTTGGGGAGACGGAGCTCCTACGAGCAGTACTTC; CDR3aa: CASSLGRRSSYEQYF
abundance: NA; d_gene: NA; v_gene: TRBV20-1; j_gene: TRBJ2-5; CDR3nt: TGCAGTGCTAGGGACCCCACCCTGGGAGCGCAAGAGACCCAGTACTTC; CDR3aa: CSARDPTLGAQETQYF
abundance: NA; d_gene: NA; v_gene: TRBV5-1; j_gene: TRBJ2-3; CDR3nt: TGCGCCAGCAGCCAACGGCCTCCCACAGATACGCAGTATTTT; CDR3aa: CASSQRPPTDTQYF
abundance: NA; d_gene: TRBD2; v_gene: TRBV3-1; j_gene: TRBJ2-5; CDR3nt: TGTGCCAGCAGCCAAGTTTTGGAGGTAGCGGGAGGAAGGGAGACCCAGTACTTC; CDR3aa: CASSQVLEVAGGRETQYF
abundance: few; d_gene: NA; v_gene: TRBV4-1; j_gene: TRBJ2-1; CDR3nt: TGCGCCACCCGACCACCTGGTTCTTCGGCGCCCGATGAGCAGTTCTTC; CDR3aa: CATRPPGSSAPDEQFF
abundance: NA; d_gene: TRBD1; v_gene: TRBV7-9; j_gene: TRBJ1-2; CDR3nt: TGTGCCAGCAGCCGGGGACAGGGGGCGAATGGCTACACCTTC; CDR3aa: CASSRGQGANGYTF
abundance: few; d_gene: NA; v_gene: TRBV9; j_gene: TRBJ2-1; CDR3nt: TGTGCCAGCAGCGGCCACAATGAGCAGTTCTTC; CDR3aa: CASSGHNEQFF
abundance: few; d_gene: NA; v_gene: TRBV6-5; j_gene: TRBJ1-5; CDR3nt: TGTGCCAGCAGTATCGCTTACAATCAGCCCCAGCATTTT; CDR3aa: CASSIAYNQPQHF
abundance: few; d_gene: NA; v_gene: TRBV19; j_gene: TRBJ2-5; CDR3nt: TGTGCCAGTAGTACTGGACAAATTTCCCAGGGGTCCCAGTACTTC; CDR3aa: CASSTGQISQGSQYF
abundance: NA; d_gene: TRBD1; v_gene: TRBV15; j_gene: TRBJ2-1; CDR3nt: TGTGCCACCAGCCCTCGGACAGGGGCGTTCGATGAGCAGTTCTTC; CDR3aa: CATSPRTGAFDEQFF
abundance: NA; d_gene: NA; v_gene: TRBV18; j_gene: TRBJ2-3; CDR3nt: TGTGCCAGCTCAGTCAGGGTGAGCACAGATACGCAGTATTTT; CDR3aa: CASSVRVSTDTQYF
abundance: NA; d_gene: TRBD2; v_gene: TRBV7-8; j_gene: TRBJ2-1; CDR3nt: TGTGCCAGCAGCTCGACCTCACTAGCGGCCTACAATGAGCAGTTCTTC; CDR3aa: CASSSTSLAAYNEQFF
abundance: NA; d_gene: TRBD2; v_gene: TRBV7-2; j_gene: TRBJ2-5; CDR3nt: TGTGCCAGCAGCTTAGTATTAGCGGGGGGGCGGGCCCAGTACTTC; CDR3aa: CASSLVLAGGRAQYF
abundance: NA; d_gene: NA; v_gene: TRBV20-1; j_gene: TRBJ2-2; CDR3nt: TGCAGTGCTAGAGGAGACTGGAAGAACACCGGGGAGCTGTTTTTT; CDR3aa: CSARGDWKNTGELFF
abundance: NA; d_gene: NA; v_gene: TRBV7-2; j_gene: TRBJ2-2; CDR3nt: TGTGCCAGCAGCTTACGCCCTGACGCGAACACCGGGGAGCTGTTTTTT; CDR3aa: CASSLRPDANTGELFF
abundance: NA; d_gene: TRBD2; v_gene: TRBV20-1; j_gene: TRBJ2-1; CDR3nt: TGCAGTGCTACGACTAGCTGGATTTCCTACAATGAGCAGTTCTTC; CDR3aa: CSATTSWISYNEQFF
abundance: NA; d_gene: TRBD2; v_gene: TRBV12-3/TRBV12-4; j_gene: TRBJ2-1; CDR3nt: TGTGCCAGCAGCTCGCTAGCGGGAGCTTCCAATGAGCAGTTCTTC; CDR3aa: CASSSLAGASNEQFF
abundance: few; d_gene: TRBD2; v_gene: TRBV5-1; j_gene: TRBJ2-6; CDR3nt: TGCGCCAGCAGTCCAATACCCCCTAGCGGGAGGGCCTCTGGGGCCAACGTCCTGACTTTC; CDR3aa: CASSPIPPSGRASGANVLTF
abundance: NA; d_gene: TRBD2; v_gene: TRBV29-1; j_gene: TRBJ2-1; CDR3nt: TGCAGCGCAAAAGGGCTAGCGGGATACAATGAGCAGTTCTTC; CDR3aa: CSAKGLAGYNEQFF
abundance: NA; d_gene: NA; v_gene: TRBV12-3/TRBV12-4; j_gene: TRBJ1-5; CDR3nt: TGTGCCAGCAGTTGGGACACCACAAACCAGCCCCAGCATTTT; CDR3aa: CASSWDTTNQPQHF